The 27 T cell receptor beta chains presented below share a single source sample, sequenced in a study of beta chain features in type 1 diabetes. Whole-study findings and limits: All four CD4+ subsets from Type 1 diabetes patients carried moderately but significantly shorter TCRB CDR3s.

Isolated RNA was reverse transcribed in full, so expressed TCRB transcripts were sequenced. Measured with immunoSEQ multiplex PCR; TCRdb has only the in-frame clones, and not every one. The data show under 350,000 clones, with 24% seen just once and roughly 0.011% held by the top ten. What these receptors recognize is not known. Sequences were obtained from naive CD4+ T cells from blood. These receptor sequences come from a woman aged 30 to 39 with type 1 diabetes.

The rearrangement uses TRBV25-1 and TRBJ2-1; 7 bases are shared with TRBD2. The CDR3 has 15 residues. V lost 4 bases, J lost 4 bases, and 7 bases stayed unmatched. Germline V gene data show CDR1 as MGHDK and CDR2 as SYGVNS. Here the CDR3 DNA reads TGTGCCAGCAGTGTGTCTAGCGGAGCTTACAATGAGCAGTTCTTC. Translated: CASSVSSGAYNEQFF.

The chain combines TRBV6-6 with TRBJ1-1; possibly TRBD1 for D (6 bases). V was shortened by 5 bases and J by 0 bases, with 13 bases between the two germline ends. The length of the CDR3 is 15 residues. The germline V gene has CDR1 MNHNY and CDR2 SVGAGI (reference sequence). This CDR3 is CASSRQDPMNTEAFF. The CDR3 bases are TGTGCCAGCAGTCGACAGGATCCAATGAACACTGAAGCTTTCTTT.

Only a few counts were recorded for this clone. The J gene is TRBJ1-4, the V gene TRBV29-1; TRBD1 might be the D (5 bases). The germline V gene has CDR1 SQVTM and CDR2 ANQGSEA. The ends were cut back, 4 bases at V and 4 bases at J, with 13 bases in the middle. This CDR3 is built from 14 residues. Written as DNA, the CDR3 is TGCAGCGTTGTTAGCCGGCAGGGTAATGAAAAACTGTTTTTT. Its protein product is CSVVSRQGNEKLFF.

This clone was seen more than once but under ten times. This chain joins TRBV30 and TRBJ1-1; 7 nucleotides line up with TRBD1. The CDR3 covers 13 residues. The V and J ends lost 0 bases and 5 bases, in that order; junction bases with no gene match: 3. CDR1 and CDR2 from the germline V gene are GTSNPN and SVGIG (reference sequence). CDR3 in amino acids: CAWSVVRGTEAFF. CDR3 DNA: TGTGCCTGGAGTGTCGTCAGGGGGACTGAAGCTTTCTTT.

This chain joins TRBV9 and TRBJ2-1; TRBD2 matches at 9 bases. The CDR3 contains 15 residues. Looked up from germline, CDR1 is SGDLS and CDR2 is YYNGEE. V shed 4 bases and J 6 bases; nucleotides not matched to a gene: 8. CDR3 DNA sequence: TGTGCCAGCAGCCTAGAGGGCGGGAGGGCCAATGAGCAGTTCTTC. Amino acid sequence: CASSLEGGRANEQFF.

CDR3 loop: CASSPSTDTQYF. For the CDR3, the DNA is TGCGCCAGCTCTCCTAGCACAGATACGCAGTATTTT. V is TRBV10-2 and J is TRBJ2-3; D gene unclear. Germline CDR1 WSHSY, CDR2 SAAADI. V was pared by 8 bases and J by 0 bases, with 6 bases between. The CDR3 extends over 12 amino acids.

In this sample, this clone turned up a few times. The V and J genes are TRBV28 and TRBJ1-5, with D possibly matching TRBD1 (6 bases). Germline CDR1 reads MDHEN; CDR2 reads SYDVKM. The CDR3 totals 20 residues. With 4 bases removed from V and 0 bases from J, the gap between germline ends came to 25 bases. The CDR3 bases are TGTGCCAGCAGTTCCTACCAATCCTCCTACAGGGCGCGTAGCAATCAGCCCCAGCATTTT. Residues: CASSSYQSSYRARSNQPQHF.

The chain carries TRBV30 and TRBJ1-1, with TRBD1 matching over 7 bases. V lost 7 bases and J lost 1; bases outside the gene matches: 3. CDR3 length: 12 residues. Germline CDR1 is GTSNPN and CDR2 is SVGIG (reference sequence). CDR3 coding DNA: TGTGCCTCCGACAGGGAGAACACTGAAGCTTTCTTT. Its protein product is CASDRENTEAFF.

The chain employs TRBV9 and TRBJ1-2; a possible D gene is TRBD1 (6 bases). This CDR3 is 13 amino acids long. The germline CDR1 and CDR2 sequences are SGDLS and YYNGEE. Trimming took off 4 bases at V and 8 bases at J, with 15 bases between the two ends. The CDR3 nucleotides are TGTGCCAGCAGCCCCACAGGGCCAGCGGGCTACACCTTC. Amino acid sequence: CASSPTGPAGYTF.

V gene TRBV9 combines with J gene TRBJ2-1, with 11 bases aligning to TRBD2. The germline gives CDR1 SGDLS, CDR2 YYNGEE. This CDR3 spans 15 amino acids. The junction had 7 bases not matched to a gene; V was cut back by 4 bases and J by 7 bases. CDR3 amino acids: CASSHATSGINEQFF. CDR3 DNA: TGTGCCAGCAGCCATGCGACTAGCGGGATAAATGAGCAGTTCTTC.

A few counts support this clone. As DNA, the CDR3 is TGCGCCAGCAGCCAAGACAGCACTAGCGGGTCCTACAATGAGCAGTTCTTC. Amino acids: CASSQDSTSGSYNEQFF. The chain links TRBV4-1 to TRBJ2-1, with 9 bases aligning to TRBD2. The CDR3 has 17 residues. The V and J ends lost 0 bases and 1 base, in that order; junction bases with no gene match: 4. Germline V lookup: CDR1 MGHRA, CDR2 YSYEKL.

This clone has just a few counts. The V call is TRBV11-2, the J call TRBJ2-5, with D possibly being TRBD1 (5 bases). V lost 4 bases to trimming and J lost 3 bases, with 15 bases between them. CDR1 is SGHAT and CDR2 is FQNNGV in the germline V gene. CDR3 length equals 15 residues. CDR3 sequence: CASSSRVGREETQYF. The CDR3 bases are TGTGCCAGCAGCTCCCGAGTTGGCAGGGAAGAGACCCAGTACTTC. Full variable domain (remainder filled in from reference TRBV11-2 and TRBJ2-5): EAGVAQSPRYKIIEKRQSVAFWCNPISGHATLYWYQQILGQGPKLLIQFQNNGVVDDSQLPKDRFSAERLKGVDSTLKIQPAKLEDSAVYLCASSSRVGREETQYFGPGTRLLVL.

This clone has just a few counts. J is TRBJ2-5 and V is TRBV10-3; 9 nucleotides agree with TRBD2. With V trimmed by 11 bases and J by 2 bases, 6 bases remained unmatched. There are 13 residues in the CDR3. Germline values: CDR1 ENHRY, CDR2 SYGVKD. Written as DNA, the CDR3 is TGTGCCGCGAGGACTAGCGCACAAGAGACCCAGTACTTC. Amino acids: CAARTSAQETQYF.

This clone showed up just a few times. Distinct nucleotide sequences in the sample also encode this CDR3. CDR3 in amino acids: CSVVAATNEKLFF. The CDR3 nucleotides read TGCAGCGTTGTGGCAGCAACTAATGAAAAACTGTTTTTT. The chain links TRBV29-1 to TRBJ1-4, with no clear D. Trimming stripped 4 bases from V and 0 bases from J, with 6 bases between. The CDR3 covers 13 residues. CDR1 is SQVTM and CDR2 is ANQGSEA in the germline V gene.

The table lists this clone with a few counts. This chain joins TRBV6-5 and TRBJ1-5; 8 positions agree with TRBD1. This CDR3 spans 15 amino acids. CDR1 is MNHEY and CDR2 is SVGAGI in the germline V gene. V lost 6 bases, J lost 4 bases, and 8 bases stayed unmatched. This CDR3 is CASSPTGVRNQPQHF. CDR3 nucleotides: TGTGCCAGCAGCCCGACAGGGGTTAGGAATCAGCCCCAGCATTTT.

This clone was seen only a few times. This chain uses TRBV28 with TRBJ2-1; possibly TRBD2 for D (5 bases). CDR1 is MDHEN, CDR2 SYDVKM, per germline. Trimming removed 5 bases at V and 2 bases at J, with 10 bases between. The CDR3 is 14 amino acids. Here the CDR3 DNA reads TGTGCCAGCAGTACAGCGGAGACCTACAATGAGCAGTTCTTC. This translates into CASSTAETYNEQFF.

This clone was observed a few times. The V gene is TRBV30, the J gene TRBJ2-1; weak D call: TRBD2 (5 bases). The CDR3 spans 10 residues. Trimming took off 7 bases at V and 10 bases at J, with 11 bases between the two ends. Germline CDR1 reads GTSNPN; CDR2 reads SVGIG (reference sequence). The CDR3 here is CAYGEWEQFF. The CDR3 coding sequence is TGTGCCTACGGGGAGTGGGAGCAGTTCTTC. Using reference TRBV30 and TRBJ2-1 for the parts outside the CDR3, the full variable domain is SQTIHQWPATLVQPVGSPLSLECTVEGTSNPNLYWYRQAAGRGLQLLFYSVGIGQISSEVPQNLSASRPQDRQFILSSKKLLLSDSGFYLCAYGEWEQFFGPGTRLTVL.

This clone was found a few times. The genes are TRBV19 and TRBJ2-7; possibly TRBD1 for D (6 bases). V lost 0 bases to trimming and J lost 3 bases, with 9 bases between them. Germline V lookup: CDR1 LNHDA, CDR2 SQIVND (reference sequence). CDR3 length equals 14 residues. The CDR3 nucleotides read TGTGCCAGTAGTATAGACAGGGGTTACTACGAGCAGTACTTC. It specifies CASSIDRGYYEQYF.

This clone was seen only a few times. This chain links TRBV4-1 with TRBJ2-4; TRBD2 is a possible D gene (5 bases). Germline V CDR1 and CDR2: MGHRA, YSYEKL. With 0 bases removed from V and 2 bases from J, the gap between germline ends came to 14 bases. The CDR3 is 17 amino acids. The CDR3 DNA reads TGCGCCAGCAGCCAAGAGAGAGGAGCGGAATCCAAAAACATTCAGTACTTC. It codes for CASSQERGAESKNIQYF.

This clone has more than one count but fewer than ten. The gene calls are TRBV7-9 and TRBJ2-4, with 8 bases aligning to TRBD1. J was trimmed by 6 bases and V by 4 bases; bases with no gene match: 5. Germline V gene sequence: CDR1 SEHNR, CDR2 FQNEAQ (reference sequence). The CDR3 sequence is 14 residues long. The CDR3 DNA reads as TGTGCCAGCAGCTCTCGAGGACAGGGAAACATTCAGTACTTC. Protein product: CASSSRGQGNIQYF.

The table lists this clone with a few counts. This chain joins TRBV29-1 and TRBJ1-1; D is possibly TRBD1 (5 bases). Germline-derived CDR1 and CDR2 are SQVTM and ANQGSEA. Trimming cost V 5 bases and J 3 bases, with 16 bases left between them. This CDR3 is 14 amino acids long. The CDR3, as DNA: TGCAGCGTTATCCCCTCTTTGACAGACACTGAAGCTTTCTTT. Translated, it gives CSVIPSLTDTEAFF.

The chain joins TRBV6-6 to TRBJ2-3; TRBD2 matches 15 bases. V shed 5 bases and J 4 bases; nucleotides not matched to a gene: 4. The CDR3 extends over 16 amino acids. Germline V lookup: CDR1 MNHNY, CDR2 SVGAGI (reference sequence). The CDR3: CASSRGLAGGADTQYF. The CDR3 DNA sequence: TGTGCCAGCAGTCGCGGACTAGCGGGAGGGGCAGATACGCAGTATTTT.

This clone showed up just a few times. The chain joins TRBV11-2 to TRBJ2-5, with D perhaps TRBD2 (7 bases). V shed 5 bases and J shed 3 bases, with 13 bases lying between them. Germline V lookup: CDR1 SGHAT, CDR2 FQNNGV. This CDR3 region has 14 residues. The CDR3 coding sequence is TGTGCCAGCAGCCACCTAGGGGGGGAAGAGACCCAGTACTTC. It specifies CASSHLGGEETQYF.

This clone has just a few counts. This CDR3 is CSVVRDRGGEQFF. The CDR3, as DNA: TGCAGCGTTGTTCGGGACAGGGGAGGTGAGCAGTTCTTC. This chain links TRBV29-1 with TRBJ2-1; 10 nucleotides align to TRBD1. Germline V gives CDR1 SQVTM, CDR2 ANQGSEA. The CDR3 sequence is 13 residues long. V dropped 4 bases and J dropped 9; count of bases not matched to a gene: 6.

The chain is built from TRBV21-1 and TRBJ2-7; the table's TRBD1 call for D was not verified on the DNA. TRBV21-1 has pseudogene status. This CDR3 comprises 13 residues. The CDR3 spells CASRKATAYEQYF. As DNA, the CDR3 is TGTGCCAGCAGAAAGGCTACAGCCTACGAGCAGTACTTC.

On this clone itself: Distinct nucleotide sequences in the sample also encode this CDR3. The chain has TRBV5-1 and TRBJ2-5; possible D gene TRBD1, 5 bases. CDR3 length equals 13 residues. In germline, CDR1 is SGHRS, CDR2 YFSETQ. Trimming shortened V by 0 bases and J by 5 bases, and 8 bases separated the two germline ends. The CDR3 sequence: CASSLGQRETQYF. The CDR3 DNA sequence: TGCGCCAGCAGCTTGGGACAGAGGGAGACCCAGTACTTC.

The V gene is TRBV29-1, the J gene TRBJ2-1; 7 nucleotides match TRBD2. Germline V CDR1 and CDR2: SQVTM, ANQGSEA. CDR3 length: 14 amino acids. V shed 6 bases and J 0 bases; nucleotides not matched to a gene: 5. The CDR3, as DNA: TGCAGCGTCCCAAAGCGGGGCTCCTACAATGAGCAGTTCTTC. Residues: CSVPKRGSYNEQFF.